The clone carrying this T cell receptor (beta chain) was seen more than once but under ten times. TCRdb used MiXCR to reprocess the 5' RACE reads, holding one entry per CDR3 protein. The repertoire has hundreds of thousands of distinct CDR3 sequences, roughly a quarter of them found once; the top ten carry about 12%. This specimen belongs to a study of T-cell memory formation after mild COVID-19. V was pared by 5 bases and J by 8 bases, with 18 bases between. The CDR3 extends over 15 amino acids. Sequencing was carried out using PBMCs or a T cell subset sorted from them (not recorded which). The genes are TRBV12-3 or TRBV12-4 and TRBJ1-4; D is possibly TRBD1 (5 bases). This TCR was sampled from an adult woman who had mild COVID-19 (a few samples of this study predate the infection). Cell type and time point are not known. The CDR3 spells CASSLTGGADEKLFF. The CDR3 DNA is TGTGCCAGCAGTCTCACGGGAGGGGCGGACGAAAAACTGTTTTTT.